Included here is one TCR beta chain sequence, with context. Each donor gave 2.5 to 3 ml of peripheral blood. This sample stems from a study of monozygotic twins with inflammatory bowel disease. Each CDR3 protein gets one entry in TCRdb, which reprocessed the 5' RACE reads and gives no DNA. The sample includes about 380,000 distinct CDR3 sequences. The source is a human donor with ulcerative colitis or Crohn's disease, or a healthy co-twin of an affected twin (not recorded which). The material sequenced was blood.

The CDR3 here is CASSRETLRTGIITDTQYF. This chain connects TRBV4-1 to TRBJ2-3; as DNA is missing, the TRBD1 call by TCRdb cannot be tested. The CDR3 has 19 amino acids. Germline loops: CDR1 MGHRA, CDR2 YSYEKL.